Listed below are T cell receptor beta chains from one sample, sequenced in a study of type 1 regulatory T cells. These receptors' antigens are unknown. TCRdb processed the reads anew with MiXCR; each CDR3 protein has one entry. Of 68,000 or so distinct CDR3 sequences in the sample, about 50% are singletons; the top ten hold roughly 2.2%. The sample taken for sequencing was cultured non-Tr1 T cells, either the whole culture or a sorted T cell fraction (not recorded which). These receptors all come from a human donor in good health. Both conserved end residues are part of each CDR3. The D gene is left open where the match is weak. Clone size is given for some rows only: seen once, a few or many times, or a class if the clone is expanded.

V gene	J gene	D gene	clone size	CDR3 protein	CDR3 DNA
TRBV2	TRBJ2-2	TRBD1	NA	CASSTGAGELFF	TGTGCCAGCAGTACAGGGGCCGGGGAGCTGTTTTTT
TRBV12-3/TRBV12-4	TRBJ1-4	TRBD1	NA	CASTGGEGARNEKLFF	TGTGCCAGCACGGGGGGCGAGGGGGCTCGTAATGAAAAACTGTTTTTT
TRBV20-1	TRBJ1-6	NA	NA	CSAAGTGNSPLHF	TGCAGTGCTGCCGGGACGGGGAATTCACCCCTCCACTTT
TRBV2	TRBJ1-1	NA	NA	CATRRWQGYTEAFF	TGTGCCACCAGGAGATGGCAGGGATACACTGAAGCTTTCTTT
TRBV9	TRBJ2-3	TRBD2	NA	CASSPHGGGHTDTQYF	TGTGCCAGCAGCCCCCACGGCGGGGGGCACACAGATACGCAGTATTTT
TRBV20-1	TRBJ2-5	NA	once	CRVRGRSQETQYF	TGCAGGGTGAGGGGCCGGAGCCAAGAGACCCAGTACTTC
TRBV7-2	TRBJ1-2	NA	NA	CASNVHGGPYGYTF	TGTGCCAGCAACGTTCATGGGGGGCCCTATGGCTACACCTTC
TRBV3-1	TRBJ1-4	NA	NA	CASSRRGGSGEKLFF	TGTGCCAGCAGCCGCCGGGGCGGGTCGGGGGAAAAACTGTTTTTT
TRBV9	TRBJ2-7	NA	few	CASSVGSVAYEQYF	TGTGCCAGCAGCGTAGGTTCGGTAGCCTACGAGCAGTACTTC
TRBV15	TRBJ2-2	NA	NA	CATSLGRGAQNTGGLFF	TGTGCCACCAGCTTGGGCCGGGGGGCCCAGAACACCGGGGGGCTGTTTTTT
TRBV12-3/TRBV12-4	TRBJ2-1	NA	NA	CASSSGSSYNEQFF	TGTGCCAGCAGTTCGGGCAGCTCCTACAATGAGCAGTTCTTC
TRBV5-1	TRBJ2-1	NA	NA	CASRRDNNEQFF	TGCGCCAGCAGGCGGGACAACAATGAGCAGTTCTTC
TRBV28	TRBJ1-5	TRBD1	NA	CASKGHGTAIDQPQHF	TGTGCCAGCAAGGGTCACGGGACAGCTATAGATCAGCCCCAGCATTTT
TRBV5-1	TRBJ2-4	NA	NA	CASSIGEGVIQYF	TGCGCCAGCAGCATTGGAGAGGGGGTAATTCAGTACTTC
TRBV5-1	TRBJ2-5	TRBD1	NA	CASSLAETGGWETQYF	TGCGCCAGCAGCTTGGCCGAAACAGGGGGCTGGGAGACCCAGTACTTC
TRBV20-1	TRBJ2-1	NA	once	CSAPPPRERYNEQFF	TGCAGTGCTCCTCCCCCTCGGGAACGGTACAATGAGCAGTTCTTC
TRBV7-9	TRBJ2-2	NA	few	CASSSGGANTGELFF	TGTGCCAGCAGCTCCGGGGGCGCGAACACCGGGGAGCTGTTTTTT
TRBV20-1	TRBJ2-1	TRBD2	NA	CSARDDLAGAYNEQFF	TGCAGTGCTAGGGACGATCTAGCGGGGGCCTACAATGAGCAGTTCTTC
TRBV6-2/TRBV6-3	TRBJ2-1	NA	NA	CASRTQGFEQFF	TGTGCCAGCAGGACCCAGGGGTTCGAGCAGTTCTTC
TRBV20-1	TRBJ1-1	TRBD1	once	CSARDQTGGRTEAFF	TGCAGTGCTAGAGACCAGACAGGGGGCAGAACTGAAGCTTTCTTT
TRBV5-6	TRBJ1-6	NA	NA	CASSGNNSPLHF	TGTGCCAGCAGCGGAAATAATTCACCCCTCCACTTT
TRBV20-1	TRBJ1-2	TRBD1	NA	CSATKGQGIYYGYTF	TGCAGTGCCACCAAGGGACAGGGAATATACTATGGCTACACCTTC
TRBV12-3/TRBV12-4	TRBJ2-1	NA	few	CASSPGVEGWFF	TGTGCCAGCAGTCCGGGGGTGGAGGGGTGGTTCTTC
TRBV19	TRBJ1-1	NA	NA	CAALGRGNTEAFF	TGTGCCGCCCTGGGGCGGGGGAACACTGAAGCTTTCTTT
TRBV6-1	TRBJ1-5	NA	NA	CASSGSNQPQHF	TGTGCCAGCAGTGGCAGCAATCAGCCCCAGCATTTT
TRBV5-1	TRBJ1-2	NA	NA	CASSLVVSSPNGYTF	TGCGCCAGCAGCTTGGTGGTTAGTAGCCCTAATGGCTACACCTTC
TRBV12-3/TRBV12-4	TRBJ1-1	NA	once	CASAVAQNTEAFF	TGTGCCAGCGCAGTGGCACAAAACACTGAAGCTTTCTTT
TRBV20-1	TRBJ2-5	NA	few	CSMKGVGGPVLETQYF	TGCAGTATGAAAGGAGTGGGGGGGCCGGTTTTAGAGACCCAGTACTTC
TRBV5-1	TRBJ2-3	TRBD2	NA	CASATSGYDTDTQYF	TGCGCCAGCGCGACTAGCGGGTACGACACAGATACGCAGTATTTT
TRBV12-3/TRBV12-4	TRBJ1-5	TRBD1	few	CASSFGQANQPQHF	TGTGCCAGCAGCTTTGGACAGGCAAATCAGCCCCAGCATTTT
TRBV20-1	TRBJ2-2	TRBD2	NA	CSARGEGRPAGELFF	TGCAGTGCTAGAGGGGAGGGACGGCCAGCCGGGGAGCTGTTTTTT
TRBV4-3	TRBJ1-5	NA	NA	CASSQGSLDQPQHF	TGCGCCAGCAGCCAAGGTTCTTTGGATCAGCCCCAGCATTTT
TRBV20-1	TRBJ2-7	TRBD1	NA	CSASLRDRHYEQYF	TGCAGTGCTAGTTTAAGGGACAGGCACTACGAGCAGTACTTC
TRBV15	TRBJ2-2	NA	NA	CATTTSRVNTGELFF	TGTGCCACTACTACTTCCAGGGTGAACACCGGGGAGCTGTTTTTT
TRBV3-1	TRBJ1-6	TRBD1	NA	CASSQQQGSTPLHF	TGTGCCAGCAGCCAACAACAGGGGAGTACACCCCTCCACTTT
TRBV30	TRBJ1-1	NA	NA	CAWSVLRNTEAFF	TGTGCCTGGAGTGTACTACGGAACACTGAAGCTTTCTTT
TRBV19	TRBJ2-1	NA	few	CASSTGFGEQFF	TGTGCCAGTAGTACAGGGTTTGGTGAGCAGTTCTTC
TRBV7-6	TRBJ1-1	NA	NA	CASSLDQSSEAFF	TGTGCCAGCAGCTTAGATCAGTCATCTGAAGCTTTCTTT
TRBV7-3	TRBJ2-1	NA	NA	CASSLTSGPQFF	TGTGCCAGCAGCCTTACTTCGGGGCCGCAGTTCTTC
TRBV6-1	TRBJ1-1	TRBD1	few	CASSGLRGHTEAFF	TGTGCCAGCAGTGGGTTGAGGGGGCACACTGAAGCTTTCTTT
TRBV12-3/TRBV12-4	TRBJ2-5	TRBD2	NA	CASTGGSGGRKTQYF	TGTGCCAGCACCGGGGGTAGCGGGGGTAGAAAGACCCAGTACTTC
TRBV6-2/TRBV6-3	TRBJ1-2	NA	NA	CASSGQNYGYTF	TGTGCCAGCAGTGGGCAGAACTATGGCTACACCTTC
TRBV3-1	TRBJ2-3	NA	NA	CANSYRGRPTQYF	TGTGCCAACAGCTACCGTGGGCGGCCAACGCAGTATTTT
TRBV12-3/TRBV12-4	TRBJ2-5	NA	few	CASSLAMGSLPPTQYF	TGTGCCAGCAGTTTAGCGATGGGTAGTCTCCCTCCGACCCAGTACTTC
TRBV5-1	TRBJ2-3	NA	few	CASSREEDPDTQYF	TGCGCCAGCAGTAGGGAGGAGGATCCAGATACGCAGTATTTT
TRBV5-6	TRBJ1-2	TRBD1	NA	CASSLRGTGNRDYGYTF	TGTGCCAGCAGCTTGAGAGGGACAGGGAATAGGGACTATGGCTACACCTTC
TRBV6-6	TRBJ1-2	TRBD1	NA	CASILTGGTYGYTF	TGTGCCAGCATCCTGACAGGGGGAACCTATGGCTACACCTTC
TRBV7-3	TRBJ2-5	NA	NA	CASSSAPQETQYF	TGTGCCAGCAGCTCAGCCCCCCAAGAGACCCAGTACTTC
TRBV7-3	TRBJ2-3	NA	few	CASSLGRPGTDTQYF	TGTGCCAGCAGCTTAGGTCGGCCTGGGACAGATACGCAGTATTTT
TRBV9	TRBJ2-1	TRBD2	NA	CASSVSGGALNNEQFF	TGTGCCAGCAGCGTTAGCGGGGGGGCTCTCAACAATGAGCAGTTCTTC
TRBV20-1	TRBJ2-3	TRBD1	few	CSAWTGGTTDTQYF	TGCAGTGCTTGGACAGGGGGGACCACAGATACGCAGTATTTT
TRBV20-1	TRBJ2-3	NA	few	CSAIRQANPTDTQYF	TGCAGTGCTATAAGACAGGCAAATCCCACAGATACGCAGTATTTT
TRBV20-1	TRBJ2-1	TRBD2	NA	CSAPGLAGIYNEQFF	TGCAGTGCACCGGGACTAGCGGGGATTTACAATGAGCAGTTCTTC
TRBV5-1	TRBJ1-5	NA	NA	CASSFQGGEQPQHF	TGCGCCAGCAGCTTTCAGGGCGGGGAACAGCCCCAGCATTTT